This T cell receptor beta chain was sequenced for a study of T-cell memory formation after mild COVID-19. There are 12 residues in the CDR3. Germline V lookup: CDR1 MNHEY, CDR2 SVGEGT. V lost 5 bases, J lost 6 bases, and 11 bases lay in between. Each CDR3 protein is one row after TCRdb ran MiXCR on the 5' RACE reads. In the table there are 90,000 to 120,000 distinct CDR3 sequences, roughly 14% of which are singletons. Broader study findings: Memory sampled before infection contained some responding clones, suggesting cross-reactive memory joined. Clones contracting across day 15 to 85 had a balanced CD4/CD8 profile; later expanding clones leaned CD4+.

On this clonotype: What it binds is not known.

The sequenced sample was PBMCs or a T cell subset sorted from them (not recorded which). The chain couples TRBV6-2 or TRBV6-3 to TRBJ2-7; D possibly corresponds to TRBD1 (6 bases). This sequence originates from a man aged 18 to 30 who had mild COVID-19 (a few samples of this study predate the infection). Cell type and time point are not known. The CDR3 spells CASSGRGPEQYV. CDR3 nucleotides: TGTGCCAGCAGTGGCAGGGGTCCCGAGCAGTACGTC.